Below are 29 T cell receptor beta chains sequenced from a single sample in a study of spatial heterogeneity in lung cancer. Study-wide results and limits: Tumor mutation count correlated with how many alpha and beta TCRs expanded intratumorally.

Time point described: sample taken at primary tumor resection. No antigen is known for these receptors. TCRdb re-called the 5' RACE reads through MiXCR, storing one row per CDR3 protein. The sample consists of about 8,100 distinct CDR3 sequences, roughly an eighth of them appearing once. Source: lung tumor tissue, taken at surgery. Receptors originate from a male donor with early-stage non-small cell lung cancer.

This clonotype has at least ten counts. The library was prepared for alpha chains; this beta chain is a stray read, so its frequency means little. The chain recombines TRBV5-1 with TRBJ1-1; TRBD1 aligns across 11 bases. Trimming took 4 bases from V and 4 from J; bases not matched to a gene: 9. CDR1 SGHRS and CDR2 YFSETQ come from the germline V gene. CDR3 length: 16 residues. CDR3 protein: CASSPDRGRRGTEAFF. Written as DNA, the CDR3 is TGCGCCAGCAGCCCGGACAGGGGGCGCCGGGGCACTGAAGCTTTCTTT.

This clonotype was detected ten times or more. Found in a library prepared for alpha chains, this beta chain is an off-target read, and its abundance has little meaning. The chain carries TRBV7-9 and TRBJ2-2; no definite D call. CDR3 length equals 16 residues. The germline V gene encodes CDR1 SEHNR and CDR2 FQNEAQ (reference sequence). The V and J ends lost 4 bases and 0 bases respectively, with 12 bases between them. Here the CDR3 DNA reads TGTGCCAGCAGCTCCCCTTGGGGTGCGAACACCGGGGAGCTGTTTTTT. It translates to CASSSPWGANTGELFF.

This clonotype was seen repeatedly, ten times or more. Within a library made for alpha chains, this beta chain is off target, and its count is uninformative. J is TRBJ2-1 and V is TRBV6-5; 7 bases are shared with TRBD1. Germline values: CDR1 MNHEY, CDR2 SVGAGI. The CDR3 consists of 14 residues. The ends lost 6 bases at V and 0 bases at J; junction bases unmatched: 2. The DNA for the CDR3 is TGTGCCAGCAGGGGACAGAGCTCCTACAATGAGCAGTTCTTC. This codes for CASRGQSSYNEQFF.

This clonotype was counted ten times or more. This beta chain lies outside the target of a library built for alpha chains; its clone size means little. V gene TRBV5-1 combines with J gene TRBJ2-7; perhaps TRBD2 as D (5 bases). The germline V gene encodes CDR1 SGHRS and CDR2 YFSETQ. Trimming shortened V by 2 bases and J by 2 bases, and 8 bases separated the two germline ends. CDR3 size: 13 residues. Here the CDR3 reads CASSFGSAYEQYF. In nucleotides, the CDR3 is TGCGCCAGCAGCTTTGGTAGCGCCTACGAGCAGTACTTC.

Comments on this clonotype: In a library made to pick up alpha chains, this beta chain is a stray read with a size that means little. This chain uses TRBV2 with TRBJ2-1; 8 bases agree with TRBD2. This CDR3 is 14 amino acids long. Trimming at V came to 5 bases and at J to 8 bases, leaving 8 bases not matched to a gene. CDR1 SNHLY and CDR2 FYNNEI come from the germline V gene. CDR3 sequence (DNA): TGTGCCAGCAGTAGTAGCGGGAAAACCCATGAGCAGTTCTTC. It codes for CASSSSGKTHEQFF.

In its sample, this clonotype ranks as large. The library was built for alpha chains, so this beta chain is an off-target read and its size means little. The chain uses TRBV5-1 and TRBJ2-1; 13 nucleotides match TRBD2. Germline V lookup: CDR1 SGHRS, CDR2 YFSETQ. After removal of 1 base from V and 6 bases from J, the junction contained 1 base not matched to a gene. The CDR3 runs to 15 residues. Here the CDR3 DNA reads TGCGCCAGCAGCTTGTGGACTAGCGGGGGCAATGAGCAGTTCTTC. It specifies CASSLWTSGGNEQFF.

This clonotype was seen ten or more times. Being off target in a library aimed at alpha chains, this beta chain has a size of little meaning. V gene TRBV7-3 combines with J gene TRBJ2-5, with TRBD2 matching 9 bases. V was pared by 0 bases and J by 1 base, with 3 bases of the junction left unmatched. This CDR3 has 16 amino acids. Germline CDR1 SGHTA, CDR2 FQGTGA. This CDR3 reads CASSLTGSGGQETQYF. DNA of the CDR3: TGTGCCAGCAGCTTAACTGGTAGCGGGGGCCAAGAGACCCAGTACTTC.

This clonotype counts as medium-sized. The library was built for alpha chains, so this beta chain is an off-target read and its size means little. This chain's CDR3 is CASSEVLGGGANQPQHF. The CDR3 DNA reads as TGTGCCAGCAGTGAAGTTCTGGGAGGGGGCGCGAATCAGCCCCAGCATTTT. The genes are TRBV6-1 and TRBJ1-5; 7 nucleotides align to TRBD1. The CDR3 sequence is 17 residues long. J was trimmed by 4 bases and V by 1 base; bases with no gene match: 10. From germline, CDR1 is MNHNS and CDR2 SASEGT.

Only a few counts were recorded for this clonotype. Because the library targeted alpha chains, this beta chain is an off-target read whose size means little. The gene calls are TRBV6-5 and TRBJ1-1, with D maybe TRBD1 (5 bases). This CDR3 region has 15 residues. V gave up 1 base and J gave up 6 bases, with 15 bases separating them. The V gene's germline CDR1 is MNHEY and CDR2 SVGAGI. DNA for the CDR3: TGTGCCAGCAGTTACTGGGCGGTGGGGCGCTCTGAAGCTTTCTTT. Amino acid sequence: CASSYWAVGRSEAFF.

This clonotype was seen repeatedly, ten times or more. Being off target in a library aimed at alpha chains, this beta chain has a size of little meaning. This chain connects TRBV29-1 to TRBJ2-1, with a possible D match to TRBD1 (6 bases). The V gene lost 1 base and the J gene lost 2 bases, with 21 bases spanning the gap. CDR1 and CDR2 from the germline V gene are SQVTM and ANQGSEA. This CDR3 is built from 18 residues. CDR3 DNA sequence: TGCAGCGTTGAAGGCCTTACTAGGCAGGGGATGCCCTACAATGAGCAGTTCTTC. Translated: CSVEGLTRQGMPYNEQFF.

Ten or more counts support this clonotype. Little can be read into the size of this beta chain, an off-target read in a library designed for alpha chains. The CDR3 DNA reads as TGCAGTTGTCACCGACAAGAGACCCAGTACTTC. It codes for CSCHRQETQYF. The J gene is TRBJ2-5, the V gene TRBV20-1, with no clear D. V lost 8 bases to trimming and J lost 2 bases, with 9 bases between them. Per the germline V gene, CDR1 is DFQATT and CDR2 is SNEGSKA (reference sequence). This CDR3 comprises 11 residues.

This clonotype showed up many times. Little can be read into the size of this beta chain, an off-target read in a library designed for alpha chains. The DNA of the CDR3 is TGCAGTGCCGTCAAAGATAGCAATCAGCCCCAGCATTTT. It translates to CSAVKDSNQPQHF. The V call is TRBV20-1, the J call TRBJ1-5; unclear D gene. The V and J ends lost 6 bases and 0 bases respectively, with 9 bases between them. This CDR3 is built from 13 residues. Germline V gene lookup returns CDR1 DFQATT and CDR2 SNEGSKA (reference sequence).

This clonotype was observed at least ten times. Found in a library prepared for alpha chains, this beta chain is an off-target read, and its abundance has little meaning. The chain recombines TRBV11-3 with TRBJ2-7, with D possibly TRBD2 on 5 matching bases. The V gene's germline CDR1 is SGHNT and CDR2 YENEEA. Trimming removed 2 bases from V and 6 bases from J, with 11 bases in between. The CDR3 contains 13 residues. The CDR3 here is CASSLLEGGEQYF. In DNA form, the CDR3 reads TGTGCCAGCAGCTTATTAGAGGGCGGCGAGCAGTACTTC.

By its share, this clonotype is medium-sized. Because this beta chain is a stray read in a library intended to capture alpha chains, its abundance should not be given much weight. The chain carries TRBV6-5 and TRBJ2-1; 11 bases map to TRBD2. Trimming cost V 3 bases and J 7 bases; bases outside gene matches: 8. CDR1 MNHEY and CDR2 SVGAGI come from the germline V gene. The CDR3 runs to 16 residues. The CDR3 region is CASSYLAGGLSNEQFF. CDR3 bases: TGTGCCAGCAGTTATTTAGCGGGAGGGCTCTCGAATGAGCAGTTCTTC.

By frequency in the sample, this clonotype is medium-sized (0.01 to 0.1%). This beta chain turned up in a library designed for alpha chains; as an off-target read, its abundance says little. This chain joins TRBV18 and TRBJ2-7; D tentatively reads TRBD1 or TRBD2 (5 bases each). The CDR3 runs to 15 residues. From germline, CDR1 is KGHSH and CDR2 LQKENI. Trimming removed 6 bases from V and 6 bases from J, with 21 bases in between. The CDR3 sequence is CASSFRDPRTGEQYF. The CDR3 nucleotides read TGTGCCAGCTCTTTCCGGGACCCCCGGACTGGCGAGCAGTACTTC.

As concerns this clonotype: Little can be read into the size of this beta chain, an off-target read in a library designed for alpha chains. The rearrangement links TRBV6-2 or TRBV6-3 to TRBJ2-1; 8 positions agree with TRBD1. The CDR3 is made up of 13 amino acids. After removal of 5 bases from V and 13 bases from J, the junction contained 10 bases not matched to a gene. CDR1 is MNHEY and CDR2 is SVGEGT in the germline V gene. Here the CDR3 DNA reads TGTGCCAGCAGTCACGAGAACAGGGGGATACAGTTCTTC. It yields the protein CASSHENRGIQFF.

This clonotype is medium-sized in the sample. This beta chain came through as a stray read in a library set up for alpha chains, and its size says little. This chain uses TRBV4-3 with TRBJ2-2; tentative D call: TRBD2 (6 bases). Germline assignment: CDR1 LGHNA and CDR2 YSLEER. The CDR3 contains 15 residues. With 4 bases removed from V and 5 bases from J, the gap between germline ends came to 14 bases. The DNA for the CDR3 is TGCGCCAGCAGCCCCCGTGGGAGCGGGACCGGGGAGCTGTTTTTT. It codes for CASSPRGSGTGELFF.

This clonotype appeared many times. For a library built for alpha chains, this beta chain is a stray read; little rests on its size. The chain has TRBV20-1 and TRBJ2-5; 10 bases map to TRBD1. Trimming removed 6 bases from V and 6 bases from J; junction bases left unmatched: 7. CDR1 and CDR2 (germline): DFQATT, SNEGSKA (reference sequence). The CDR3 consists of 13 residues. The CDR3 region has the DNA TGCAGTGCCTCGACAGGGGGCTTCAAGACCCAGTACTTC. This translates into CSASTGGFKTQYF.

With regard to this clonotype: Because the library targeted alpha chains, this beta chain is an off-target read whose size means little. This chain connects TRBV29-1 to TRBJ2-2, with D possibly being TRBD2 (5 bases). The V gene lost 7 bases and the J gene lost 5 bases, with 11 bases spanning the gap. The CDR3 sequence is 12 residues long. Germline V gene lookup returns CDR1 SQVTM and CDR2 ANQGSEA. The CDR3 coding sequence is TGCAGCGCCCGAGGGTTAACCGGGGAGCTGTTTTTT. This gives the protein CSARGLTGELFF.

This clonotype ranks as medium-sized (0.01 to 0.1%). Being off target in a library aimed at alpha chains, this beta chain has a size of little meaning. The chain couples TRBV29-1 to TRBJ2-3, with unresolved D. Germline CDR1 and CDR2: SQVTM and ANQGSEA. This CDR3 region has 12 residues. V lost 2 bases, J lost 4 bases, and 7 bases lay in between. CDR3: CSVERVADTQYF. CDR3 bases: TGCAGCGTTGAACGTGTGGCAGATACGCAGTATTTT.

This clonotype has a count of ten or more. Because the library targeted alpha chains, this beta chain is an off-target read whose size means little. The gene calls are TRBV24-1 and TRBJ2-5; TRBD2 matches at 7 bases. J was trimmed by 3 bases and V by 3 bases; bases with no gene match: 3. Germline V gene sequence: CDR1 KGHDR, CDR2 SFDVKD. This CDR3 spans 14 amino acids. CDR3 DNA sequence: TGTGCCACCAGTGATGGCGGGAGAGAAGAGACCCAGTACTTC. Its translation: CATSDGGREETQYF.

Regarding this clonotype: Since the library was made to target alpha chains, this beta chain is a stray read and its abundance is not meaningful. The J gene is TRBJ2-3, the V gene TRBV12-3 or TRBV12-4, with D perhaps matching TRBD1 or TRBD2 (5 bases each). V was shortened by 6 bases and J by 3 bases, with 16 bases between the two germline ends. The CDR3 runs to 15 residues. The DNA of the CDR3 is TGTGCCAGCAGCCACCGAGATGAGGGGACAGATACGCAGTATTTT. Translating gives CASSHRDEGTDTQYF.

In this sample, this clonotype turned up many times. The library was built for alpha chains, so this beta chain is an off-target read and its size means little. J is TRBJ2-7 and V is TRBV28, with TRBD2 matching over 11 bases. This CDR3 contains 17 residues. CDR1 is MDHEN and CDR2 is SYDVKM in the germline V gene. Trimming removed 4 bases from V and 7 bases from J; junction bases left unmatched: 15. DNA of the CDR3: TGTGCCAGCAGTTCTAAACAAACTAGCGGGAGCATCTGGGAGCAGTACTTC. This encodes CASSSKQTSGSIWEQYF.

This clonotype was recorded at least ten times. Since the library was made to target alpha chains, this beta chain is a stray read and its abundance is not meaningful. The chain couples TRBV5-1 to TRBJ2-3, with D hard to call. Germline CDR1 and CDR2: SGHRS and YFSETQ. This CDR3 is 13 amino acids long. Between the trimmed V and J ends, which lost 3 bases and 6 bases, there was a span of 11 bases. The CDR3 loop is CASSSPPHDTQYF. In nucleotides, the CDR3 is TGCGCCAGCAGCTCCCCCCCGCACGATACGCAGTATTTT.

In its sample, this clonotype was seen many times. Within a library made for alpha chains, this beta chain is off target, and its count is uninformative. The gene calls are TRBV6-2 or TRBV6-3 and TRBJ1-4; no definite D call. Trimming stripped 5 bases from V and 7 bases from J, with 8 bases between. The V gene's germline CDR1 is MNHEY and CDR2 SVGEGT. CDR3 length: 12 residues. DNA of the CDR3: TGTGCCAGCAGTCAGAGACCTGAAAAACTGTTTTTT. It is translated as CASSQRPEKLFF.

At least ten counts were recorded for this clonotype. Because the library targeted alpha chains, this beta chain is an off-target read whose size means little. V and J are TRBV28 and TRBJ1-1; D ambiguous. In germline, CDR1 is MDHEN, CDR2 SYDVKM. This CDR3 has 14 residues. The V end lost 6 bases, the J end lost 1 base, and 12 bases lay between the germline ends. The CDR3 is CASSTPGTNTEAFF. CDR3 sequence (DNA): TGTGCCAGCAGCACCCCCGGAACGAACACTGAAGCTTTCTTT. Full variable domain (rest looked up from reference TRBV28 and TRBJ1-1): DVKVTQSSRYLVKRTGEKVFLECVQDMDHENMFWYRQDPGLGLRLIYFSYDVKMKEKGDIPEGYSVSREKKERFSLILESASTNQTSMYLCASSTPGTNTEAFFGQGTRLTVV.

This clonotype has at least ten counts. In a library made to pick up alpha chains, this beta chain is a stray read with a size that means little. The chain links TRBV7-8 to TRBJ2-5, with D unclear. Germline CDR1 is SGHVS and CDR2 is FQNEAQ. The CDR3 covers 11 residues. V shed 1 base and J shed 5 bases, with 2 bases lying between them. CDR3 nucleotide sequence: TGTGCCAGCAGCTTAGTGGAGACCCAGTACTTC. Translation: CASSLVETQYF.

This clonotype was counted ten times or more. Since it is a stray read in a library aimed at alpha chains, this beta chain has a size that is not meaningful. This chain links TRBV11-1 with TRBJ2-2; 11 bases are shared with TRBD2. The V and J ends lost 5 bases and 5 bases, in that order; junction bases with no gene match: 7. The CDR3 loop spans 16 amino acids. From germline, CDR1 is SGHAT and CDR2 FQDESV (reference sequence). The CDR3 loop is CASSLIAGGPTGELFF. The CDR3 DNA reads TGTGCCAGCAGCCTGATAGCGGGAGGGCCGACCGGGGAGCTGTTTTTT. Full variable domain (remainder filled in from reference TRBV11-1 and TRBJ2-2): EAEVAQSPRYKITEKSQAVAFWCDPISGHATLYWYRQILGQGPELLVQFQDESVVDDSQLPKDRFSAERLKGVDSTLKIQPAELGDSAMYLCASSLIAGGPTGELFFGEGSRLTVL.

This clonotype was detected many times. This beta chain represents an off-target read in a library built for alpha chains; its size is of limited meaning. This rearrangement joins TRBV20-1 to TRBJ2-7; D tentatively fits TRBD1 or TRBD2 (5 bases each). Trimming removed 0 bases at V and 9 bases at J, with 18 bases between. There are 14 residues in the CDR3. Looked up from germline, CDR1 is DFQATT and CDR2 is SNEGSKA (reference sequence). The CDR3 DNA sequence: TGCAGTGCTAGAGATAAACGGGACGCCTTAGGGCAGTACTTC. It codes for CSARDKRDALGQYF.